The subject of this entry is one T cell receptor beta chain. Its target is unknown. These data come from a study of cytomegalovirus exposure and HLA in healthy donors. Points from the study as a whole: TCR beta chains numbering about 160 were designated cytomegalovirus-associated.

Trimming left V 4 bases short and J 3 bases short, with 16 bases between. Germline assignment: CDR1 MGHRA and CDR2 YSYEKL. This CDR3 spans 15 amino acids. Libraries were prepared by immunoSEQ multiplex PCR; TCRdb keeps only in-frame clonotypes and omits some of them. Of about 240,000 clones in the sample, 85% to 90% were seen once. Sequenced input: PBMCs. The TCR originated in a man younger than 30 in good health and CMV-seronegative. The chain has TRBV4-1 and TRBJ2-7, with D unclear. In DNA, the CDR3 is TGCGCCAGCAGCCTTACCATCTCCGGTAACTACGAGCAGTACTTC. This translates into CASSLTISGNYEQYF.